This T cell receptor beta chain emerged from a study of blood T cells in healthy people across ages. Study observations and caveats: It was not possible, with unsorted PBMCs, to conclusively compare naive and antigen-experienced cells.

Germline V CDR1 and CDR2: SGDLS, YYNGEE. Germline trimming cut 4 bases from V and 6 bases from J; bases unmatched to any gene: 7. The CDR3 has 14 residues. No fewer than 7 million PBMCs went into each sample. Extraction yielded at least 5 micrograms of total RNA per sample. The table lists this clonotype with a few counts. The antigen is unknown. Through a sample-barcoded 5' primer and a J-beta primer mix, a second PCR was run for 7 to 11 cycles. Every cDNA molecule carried a tag from a template-switch adaptor bearing 12 random nucleotides. MiXCR, applied by TCRdb to the 5' RACE reads, yields one record per CDR3 protein. Here the sample spans 650,000 to 900,000 distinct CDR3 sequences, approximately 59% being singletons.

This chain uses TRBV9 with TRBJ2-1, with 7 bases aligning to TRBD1. The sample was blood. This clonotype was obtained from a man aged 30-40 years in good health. The CDR3 DNA follows: TGTGCCAGCAGCTTGGAGACAGGGACCAATGAGCAGTTCTTC. Protein product: CASSLETGTNEQFF. The full variable domain, completed using reference TRBV9 and TRBJ2-1, is DSGVTQTPKHLITATGQRVTLRCSPRSGDLSVYWYQQSLDQGLQFLIQYYNGEERAKGNILERFSAQQFPDLHSELNLSSLELGDSALYFCASSLETGTNEQFFGPGTRLTVL.